This TCR beta chain was sequenced for a study of cytomegalovirus exposure and HLA in healthy donors. Findings of the study overall: The finding came from a later analysis; first-cohort TCR clusters tended to co-occur in the 90 to 150 validation repertoires.

Assay: immunoSEQ multiplex PCR; the TCRdb copy retains only in-frame clones and omits some. The sample carries approximately 300,000 clones, 75% to 90% recorded once. Comment on this clone: Antigen specificity is unknown.

Per germline, CDR1 MNHNY and CDR2 SVGAGI (reference sequence). With 1 base removed from V and 8 bases from J, the gap between germline ends came to 9 bases. The CDR3 is 13 amino acids. This chain links TRBV6-6 with TRBJ2-1, with D possibly matching TRBD2 (5 bases). Sequencing was done on a sample of PBMCs. The TCR originated in a woman aged 18-29 years in good health and CMV-seronegative. The CDR3 DNA is TGTGCCAGCAGTTACTATCATAGCGATGAGCAGTTCTTC. Its translation is CASSYYHSDEQFF.